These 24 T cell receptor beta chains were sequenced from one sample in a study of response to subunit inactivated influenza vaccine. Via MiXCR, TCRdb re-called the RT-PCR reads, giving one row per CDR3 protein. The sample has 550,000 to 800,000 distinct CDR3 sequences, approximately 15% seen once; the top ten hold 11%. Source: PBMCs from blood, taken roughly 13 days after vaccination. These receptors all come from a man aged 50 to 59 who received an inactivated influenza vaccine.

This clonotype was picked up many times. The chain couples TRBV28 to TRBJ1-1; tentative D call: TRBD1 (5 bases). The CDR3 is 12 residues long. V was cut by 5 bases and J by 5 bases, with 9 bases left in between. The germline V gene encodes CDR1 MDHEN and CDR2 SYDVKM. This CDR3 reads CASSGGRTEAFF. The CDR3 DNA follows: TGTGCCAGCAGTGGGGGGAGGACTGAAGCTTTCTTT.

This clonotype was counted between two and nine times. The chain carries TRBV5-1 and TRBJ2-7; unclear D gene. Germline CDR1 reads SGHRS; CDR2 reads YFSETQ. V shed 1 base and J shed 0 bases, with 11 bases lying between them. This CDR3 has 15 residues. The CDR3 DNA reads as TGCGCCAGCAGCTTGACAGCCCAAAGCTCCTACGAGCAGTACTTC. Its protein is CASSLTAQSSYEQYF.

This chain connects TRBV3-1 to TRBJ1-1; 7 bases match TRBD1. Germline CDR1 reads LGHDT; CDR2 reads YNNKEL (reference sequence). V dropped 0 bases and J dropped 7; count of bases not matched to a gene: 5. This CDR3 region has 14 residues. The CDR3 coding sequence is TGTGCCAGCAGCCAAGAAGAGGGGACAGTTGAAGCTTTCTTT. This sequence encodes CASSQEEGTVEAFF.

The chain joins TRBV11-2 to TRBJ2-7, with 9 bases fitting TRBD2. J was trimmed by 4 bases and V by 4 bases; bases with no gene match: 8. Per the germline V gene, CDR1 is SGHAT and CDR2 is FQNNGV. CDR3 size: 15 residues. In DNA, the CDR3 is TGTGCCAGCAGCTCCGATAGCGGGAGCAGGTACGAGCAGTACTTC. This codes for CASSSDSGSRYEQYF.

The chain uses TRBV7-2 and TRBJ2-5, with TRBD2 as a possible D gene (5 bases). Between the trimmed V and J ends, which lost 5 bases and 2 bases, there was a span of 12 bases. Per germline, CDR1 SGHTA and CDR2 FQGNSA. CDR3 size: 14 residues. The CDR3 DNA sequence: TGTGCCAGCAGCGCGGGCCTATTTCAAGAGACCCAGTACTTC. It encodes CASSAGLFQETQYF.

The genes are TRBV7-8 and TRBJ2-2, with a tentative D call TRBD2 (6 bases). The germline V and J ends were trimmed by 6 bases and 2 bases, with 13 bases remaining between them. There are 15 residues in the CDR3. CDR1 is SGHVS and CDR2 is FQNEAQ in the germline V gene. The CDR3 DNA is TGTGCCAGCAGGCAGAGGGACTCCAACACCGGGGAGCTGTTTTTT. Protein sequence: CASRQRDSNTGELFF.

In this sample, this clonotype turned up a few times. CDR3 sequence reads: CASSGQGRLEKLFF. CDR3 nucleotides: TGTGCCAGTAGTGGACAGGGAAGGTTGGAAAAACTGTTTTTT. This chain uses TRBV19 with TRBJ1-4, with 8 positions matching TRBD1. The CDR3 is 14 residues long. Trimming at V came to 5 bases and at J to 8 bases, leaving 7 bases not matched to a gene. Germline V lookup: CDR1 LNHDA, CDR2 SQIVND (reference sequence).

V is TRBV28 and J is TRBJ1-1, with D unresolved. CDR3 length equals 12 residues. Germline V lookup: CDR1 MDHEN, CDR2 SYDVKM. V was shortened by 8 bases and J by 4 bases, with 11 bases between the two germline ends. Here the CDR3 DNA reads TGTGCCAGCTTCGGGTGGGCCACTGAAGCTTTCTTT. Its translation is CASFGWATEAFF.

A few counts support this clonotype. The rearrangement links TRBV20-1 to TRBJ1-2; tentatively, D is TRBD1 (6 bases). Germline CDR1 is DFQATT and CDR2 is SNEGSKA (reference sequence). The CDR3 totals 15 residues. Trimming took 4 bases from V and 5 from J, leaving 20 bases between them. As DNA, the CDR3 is TGCAGTGCTACAAACAGGGTCTCTAGCACTTATGGCTACACCTTC. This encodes CSATNRVSSTYGYTF.

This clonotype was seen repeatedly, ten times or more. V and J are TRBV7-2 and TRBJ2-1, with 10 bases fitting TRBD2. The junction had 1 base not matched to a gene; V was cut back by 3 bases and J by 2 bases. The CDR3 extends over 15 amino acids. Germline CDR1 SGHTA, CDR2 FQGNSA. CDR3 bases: TGTGCCAGCAGCTTCCTAGCGGGAGCCTACAATGAGCAGTTCTTC. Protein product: CASSFLAGAYNEQFF.

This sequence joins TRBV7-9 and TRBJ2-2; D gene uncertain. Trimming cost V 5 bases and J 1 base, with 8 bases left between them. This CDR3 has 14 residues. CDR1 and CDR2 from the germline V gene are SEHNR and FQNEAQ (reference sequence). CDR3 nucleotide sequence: TGTGCCAGCAGCCCCTATCGGAACACCGGGGAGCTGTTTTTT. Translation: CASSPYRNTGELFF.

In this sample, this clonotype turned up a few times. Here the CDR3 DNA reads TGCAGTGCTTCAGGACTAGCGGGAGTCACCTACGAGCAGTACTTC. It yields the protein CSASGLAGVTYEQYF. This chain links TRBV20-1 with TRBJ2-7, with 13 bases matching TRBD2. The ends lost 5 bases at V and 2 bases at J; junction bases unmatched: 6. CDR1 DFQATT and CDR2 SNEGSKA come from the germline V gene (reference sequence). CDR3 length: 15 residues.

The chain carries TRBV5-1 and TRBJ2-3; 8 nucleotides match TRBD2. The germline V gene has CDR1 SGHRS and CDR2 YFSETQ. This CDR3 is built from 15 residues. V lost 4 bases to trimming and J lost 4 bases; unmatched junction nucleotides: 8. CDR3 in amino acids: CASSPTRTSPDTQYF. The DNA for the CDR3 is TGCGCCAGCAGCCCCACAAGGACTAGCCCAGATACGCAGTATTTT.

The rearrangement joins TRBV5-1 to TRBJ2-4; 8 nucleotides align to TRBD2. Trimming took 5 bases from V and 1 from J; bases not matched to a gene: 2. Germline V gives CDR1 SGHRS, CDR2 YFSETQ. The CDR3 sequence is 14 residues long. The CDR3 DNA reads TGCGCCAGCAGTAGCGGGACGGCCAAAAACATTCAGTACTTC. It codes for CASSSGTAKNIQYF.

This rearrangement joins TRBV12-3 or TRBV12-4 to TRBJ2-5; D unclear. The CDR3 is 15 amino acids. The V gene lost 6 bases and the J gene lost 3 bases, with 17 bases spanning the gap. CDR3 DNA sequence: TGTGCCAGCAGCAACCGAGGCATTTTCAAAGAGACCCAGTACTTC. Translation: CASSNRGIFKETQYF.

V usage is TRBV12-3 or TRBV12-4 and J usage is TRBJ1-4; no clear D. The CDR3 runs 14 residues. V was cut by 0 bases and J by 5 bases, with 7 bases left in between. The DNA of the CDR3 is TGTGCCAGCAGTTTAGCCGAGCGAAATGAAAAACTGTTTTTT. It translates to CASSLAERNEKLFF.

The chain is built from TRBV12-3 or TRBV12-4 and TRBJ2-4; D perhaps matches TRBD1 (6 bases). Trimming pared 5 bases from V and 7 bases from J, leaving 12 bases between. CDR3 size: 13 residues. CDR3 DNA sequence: TGTGCCAGCAGTCTCGGACAGATGAACATTCAGTACTTC. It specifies CASSLGQMNIQYF.

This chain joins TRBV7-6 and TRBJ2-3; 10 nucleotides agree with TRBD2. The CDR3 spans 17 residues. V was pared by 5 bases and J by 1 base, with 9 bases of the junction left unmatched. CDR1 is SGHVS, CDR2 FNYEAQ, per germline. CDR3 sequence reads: CASSHTLAGAGTDTQYF. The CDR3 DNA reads TGTGCCAGCAGCCACACCCTAGCGGGGGCAGGCACAGATACGCAGTATTTT.

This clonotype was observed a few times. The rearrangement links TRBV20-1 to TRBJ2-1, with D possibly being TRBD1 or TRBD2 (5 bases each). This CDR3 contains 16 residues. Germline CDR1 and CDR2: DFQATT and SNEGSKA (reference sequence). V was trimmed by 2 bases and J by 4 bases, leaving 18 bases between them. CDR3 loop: CSARTSGTTYYNEQFF. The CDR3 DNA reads TGCAGTGCTAGAACCTCCGGGACCACTTATTACAATGAGCAGTTCTTC.

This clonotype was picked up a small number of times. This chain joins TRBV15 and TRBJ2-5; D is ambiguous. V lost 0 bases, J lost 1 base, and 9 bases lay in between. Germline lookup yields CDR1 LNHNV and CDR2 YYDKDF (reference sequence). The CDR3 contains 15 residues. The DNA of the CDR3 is TGTGCCACCAGCAGAGATGGGCAAATCCAAGAGACCCAGTACTTC. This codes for CATSRDGQIQETQYF.

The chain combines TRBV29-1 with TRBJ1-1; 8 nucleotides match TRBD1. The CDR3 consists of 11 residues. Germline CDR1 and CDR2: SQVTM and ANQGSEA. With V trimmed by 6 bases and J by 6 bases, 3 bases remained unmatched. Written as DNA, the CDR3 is TGCAGCGTCGCAGGGGGCGCTGAAGCTTTCTTT. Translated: CSVAGGAEAFF.

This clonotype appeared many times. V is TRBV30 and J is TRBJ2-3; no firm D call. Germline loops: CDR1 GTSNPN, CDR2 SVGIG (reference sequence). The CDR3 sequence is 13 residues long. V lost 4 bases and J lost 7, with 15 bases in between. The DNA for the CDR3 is TGTGCCTGGACCGAGGAAACAGATAATACGCAGTATTTT. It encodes CAWTEETDNTQYF.

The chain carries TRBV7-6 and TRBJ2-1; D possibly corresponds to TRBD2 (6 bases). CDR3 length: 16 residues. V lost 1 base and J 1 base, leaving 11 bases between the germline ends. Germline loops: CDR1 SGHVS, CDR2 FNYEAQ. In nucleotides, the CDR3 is TGTGCCAGCAGCTTAGACCGGGCGGGGTCCTACAATGAGCAGTTCTTC. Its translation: CASSLDRAGSYNEQFF.

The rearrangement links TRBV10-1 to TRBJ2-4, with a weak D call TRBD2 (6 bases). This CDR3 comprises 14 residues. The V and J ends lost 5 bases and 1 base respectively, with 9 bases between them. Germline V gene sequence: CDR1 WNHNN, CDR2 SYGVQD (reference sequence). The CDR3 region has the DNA TGCGCCAGCAGTCCAGGGAGGGCCAAAAACATTCAGTACTTC. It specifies CASSPGRAKNIQYF.